This T cell receptor (beta chain) was observed in a study of CD8 T cells in ankylosing spondylitis. In TCRdb, the 5' RACE reads were re-called with MiXCR into one record per CDR3 protein. The sample has more than 150,000 distinct CDR3 sequences, roughly 13% seen once. This clonotype has just a few counts. This CDR3 spans 16 amino acids. V lost 0 bases and J 3 bases, leaving 13 bases between the germline ends. Germline CDR1 SGHNT, CDR2 YENEEA. The chain links TRBV11-3 to TRBJ2-3, with D possibly being TRBD2 (6 bases). This sequence was found in a male donor with ankylosing spondylitis or in good health (not recorded which). Sequencing input: blood, either unsorted or a sorted T cell fraction (not recorded which). DNA for the CDR3: TGTGCCAGCAGCTTAGATGACCCCAGCGGGACAGATACGCAGTATTTT. This gives the protein CASSLDDPSGTDTQYF.